What follows are 20 T cell receptor beta chains derived from one specimen sequenced in a study of glioma-infiltrating T cells. TCR alpha and beta CDR3 regions were amplified from RNA using iRepertoire nested multiplex PCR. TCRdb reprocessed the multiplex PCR reads with MiXCR, giving one entry per CDR3 protein. The data show 12,000 or so distinct CDR3 sequences, 26% seen once. The source material was glioma tissue, nonneoplastic brain tissue, or PBMCs (not recorded which). The receptor source for this set is a human donor with low-grade glioma or glioblastoma, undergoing nonglioma brain surgery, or in good health (not recorded which).

This clonotype was counted many times. The J gene is TRBJ1-2, the V gene TRBV24-1; tentative D call: TRBD1 (6 bases). Germline CDR1 KGHDR, CDR2 SFDVKD. V lost 4 bases and J lost 4, with 15 bases in between. The CDR3 length is 15 residues. DNA for the CDR3: TGTGCCACCAGTGACAACAGGGTACCCATCTATGGCTACACCTTC. This translates into CATSDNRVPIYGYTF.

The V gene is TRBV12-3 or TRBV12-4, the J gene TRBJ2-6; D is unclear. The CDR3 consists of 14 residues. V was shortened by 5 bases and J by 0 bases, with 5 bases between the two germline ends. The CDR3 bases are TGTGCCAGCAGTGACACCTCTGGGGCCAACGTCCTGACTTTC. Residues: CASSDTSGANVLTF.

Comments on this clonotype: A much bigger clone sits one base away, suggesting this may be a read error. This chain links TRBV20-1 with TRBJ2-7; possibly TRBD1 for D (6 bases). The CDR3 loop spans 15 amino acids. CDR1 and CDR2 (germline): DFQATT, SNEGSKA (reference sequence). In DNA form, the CDR3 reads TGCGGTGCTAGTGGTCCTGCAGGGGAATCCTACGAGCAGTACTTC. It yields the protein CGASGPAGESYEQYF.

This clonotype was counted only a few times. The rearrangement joins TRBV6-4 to TRBJ1-5, with D possibly TRBD1 on 6 matching bases. Trimming removed 5 bases at V and 0 bases at J, with 11 bases between. The CDR3 runs 15 residues. Germline CDR1 is MRHNA and CDR2 is SNTAGT. This chain's CDR3 is CASSSGTYSNQPQHF. The CDR3 coding sequence is TGTGCCAGCAGTTCCGGGACATATAGCAATCAGCCCCAGCATTTT.

This clonotype appeared many times. The V and J genes are TRBV12-3 or TRBV12-4 and TRBJ1-5; D call uncertain. The germline V and J ends were trimmed by 5 bases and 3 bases, with 8 bases remaining between them. This CDR3 has 13 residues. DNA for the CDR3: TGTGCCAGCAGTGTCAGCCCCAATCAGCCCCAGCATTTT. Amino acids: CASSVSPNQPQHF.

The J gene is TRBJ2-5, the V gene TRBV20-1; 7 bases match TRBD1. Per the germline V gene, CDR1 is DFQATT and CDR2 is SNEGSKA (reference sequence). The CDR3 length is 14 residues. J was trimmed by 5 bases and V by 4 bases; bases with no gene match: 10. Here the CDR3 reads CSAKPDTGVETQYF. The CDR3 bases are TGCAGTGCTAAACCCGACACAGGGGTGGAGACCCAGTACTTC.

This clonotype has a count of ten or more. The CDR3 bases are TGCAGTGCTAATACCGGCTACACCTTC. It yields the protein CSANTGYTF. This chain links TRBV20-1 with TRBJ1-2; D is unclear. V was pared by 4 bases and J by 8 bases, with 5 bases between. The CDR3 extends over 9 amino acids. From germline, CDR1 is DFQATT and CDR2 SNEGSKA (reference sequence).

The V call is TRBV7-6, the J call TRBJ2-5; possibly TRBD2 for D (6 bases). The V gene's germline CDR1 is SGHVS and CDR2 FNYEAQ. This CDR3 is 15 amino acids long. Deletions cut 7 bases from V and 4 bases from J, with 19 bases between. This chain's CDR3 is CASNSLALLGETQYF. CDR3 nucleotide sequence: TGTGCCAGCAACTCACTAGCTTTGTTAGGAGAGACCCAGTACTTC.

In its sample, this clonotype was seen a few times. The junction and the germline gene differ at one end; a read error may be behind it. The J gene is TRBJ1-4, the V gene TRBV7-6; D is unresolved. The germline V gene encodes CDR1 SGHVS and CDR2 FNYEAQ. This CDR3 has 13 amino acids. The CDR3 is CASSQDLNGKLFF. The CDR3 DNA follows: TGTGCCAGCAGCCAGGACTTAAATGGAAAACTGTTTTTT.

In its sample, this clonotype is medium-sized. The genes are TRBV4-1 and TRBJ2-3; 9 positions agree with TRBD2. From germline, CDR1 is MGHRA and CDR2 YSYEKL. Losses at the gene ends were 4 bases for V and 3 bases for J; bases not matched to a gene: 11. The CDR3 contains 17 residues. The CDR3 reads CASSPHPAGGSTDTQYF. The DNA of the CDR3 is TGCGCCAGCAGCCCCCACCCGGCGGGAGGGAGTACAGATACGCAGTATTTT.

Only a few counts were recorded for this clonotype. A much larger clone lies a single base off, so this may be a read error. The chain couples TRBV6-1 to TRBJ2-7, with 12 nucleotides matching TRBD2. The CDR3 contains 16 residues. Germline V lookup: CDR1 MNHNS, CDR2 SASEGT. The V segment lost 6 bases and the J segment 9 bases; nucleotides outside the gene matches: 15. In DNA form, the CDR3 reads TGTGCCAGCAGACTCCGTCTAGCGGGAGGGGATTCTTGGCAGTACTTC. This translates into CASRLRLAGGDSWQYF.

The chain has TRBV19 and TRBJ1-1; D is unclear. Germline lookup yields CDR1 LNHDA and CDR2 SQIVND (reference sequence). The length of the CDR3 is 13 residues. Trimming took 5 bases from V and 6 from J, leaving 13 bases between them. Here the CDR3 DNA reads TGTGCCAGTAGTTCAATTCCGGGTTCTGAAGCTTTCTTT. It codes for CASSSIPGSEAFF.

The DNA of the CDR3 is TGCAGCGTTACTAGTCCCCCCTCCTACAATGAGCAGTTCTTC. Translated: CSVTSPPSYNEQFF. The chain combines TRBV29-1 with TRBJ2-1, with D perhaps matching TRBD2 (5 bases). This CDR3 has 14 amino acids. Germline CDR1 and CDR2: SQVTM and ANQGSEA. The ends were cut back, 5 bases at V and 0 bases at J, with 11 bases in the middle.

The sample holds many counts of this clonotype. The chain employs TRBV7-9 and TRBJ2-7; 12 nucleotides align to TRBD2. Germline CDR1 and CDR2: SEHNR and FQNEAQ (reference sequence). V lost 2 bases and J lost 6; bases outside the gene matches: 11. The length of the CDR3 is 17 residues. The chain's CDR3 is CASSLRLAGDLRGEQYF. CDR3 sequence (DNA): TGTGCCAGCAGCTTAAGACTAGCGGGAGACCTACGGGGCGAGCAGTACTTC.

This clonotype showed up just a few times. The genes are TRBV5-4 and TRBJ1-2; TRBD1 matches at 9 bases. The ends lost 7 bases at V and 4 bases at J; junction bases unmatched: 2. This CDR3 has 12 residues. CDR1 SGHNT and CDR2 YYREEE come from the germline V gene (reference sequence). CDR3 nucleotides: TGTGCCAGCGGGACAGGGATCTATGGCTACACCTTC. It specifies CASGTGIYGYTF.

In its sample, this clonotype was seen a few times. The rearrangement uses TRBV7-2 and TRBJ1-6; TRBD1 matches 10 bases. The V gene end was trimmed by 1 base and the J gene end by 7 bases; junction bases not matched to a gene: 4. Per germline, CDR1 SGHTA and CDR2 FQGNSA. The CDR3 is made up of 16 amino acids. The CDR3 spells CASSLVSDRGNSPLHF. In nucleotides, the CDR3 is TGTGCCAGCAGCTTAGTCTCGGACAGGGGGAATTCACCCCTCCACTTT.

The table lists this clonotype with a few counts. The V and J genes are TRBV18 and TRBJ2-1, with D uncertain. The V end lost 2 bases, the J end lost 5 bases, and 4 bases lay between the germline ends. Germline CDR1 is KGHSH and CDR2 is LQKENI. This CDR3 is built from 12 residues. DNA of the CDR3: TGTGCCAGCTCACCAGGCCACAATGAGCAGTTCTTC. Protein product: CASSPGHNEQFF.

This clonotype has a count of ten or more. V and J are TRBV19 and TRBJ2-3, with 9 positions matching TRBD2. The CDR3 extends over 15 amino acids. Germline V gives CDR1 LNHDA, CDR2 SQIVND (reference sequence). Trimming at V came to 5 bases and at J to 0 bases, leaving 3 bases not matched to a gene. Written as DNA, the CDR3 is TGTGCCAGTAGTCCCAGCGGGAGGAGCACAGATACGCAGTATTTT. It specifies CASSPSGRSTDTQYF.

This clonotype has only a few counts. A much larger clone differs from this one at a single base, so this may be a read error. The chain has TRBV7-2 and TRBJ2-3; 9 nucleotides match TRBD2. CDR1 and CDR2 from the germline V gene are SGHTA and FQGNSA. There are 15 residues in the CDR3. CDR3 bases: TGTGCCGGCAGCTTATCGGGACTAGCCACAGATACGCAGTATTTT. The encoded protein is CAGSLSGLATDTQYF.

This clonotype was found many times. This chain connects TRBV12-3 or TRBV12-4 to TRBJ1-5; D uncertain. The CDR3 runs 13 residues. V was shortened by 3 bases and J by 5 bases, with 8 bases between the two germline ends. For the CDR3, the DNA is TGTGCCAGCAGTTTCGCTGGGGATCAGCCCCAGCATTTT. The encoded protein is CASSFAGDQPQHF.